The entry below gives a single T cell receptor (beta chain) sequence along with its context. The data derive from a study of blood T cell repertoires in COVID-19. Overall study: Some COVID-19 samples were acute and others convalescent; all came from the United States, Italy and Spain. T cells, B-cell-depleted T cells, or PBMCs provided the cDNA or gDNA that served as material.

Original handling: Researchers report that nucleated cell counts were estimated from reference gene primer amplification. Assay used: immunoSEQ multiplex PCR; TCRdb lists only in-frame clones, some missing. The DNA was the basis for D and trimming; V, J and clone size are from that table. The sample holds over 300,000 clones, roughly 83% seen once. Germline CDR1 is MDHEN and CDR2 is SYDVKM. This CDR3 is built from 15 residues. V was shortened by 6 bases and J by 9 bases, with 21 bases between the two germline ends. The receptor comes from a woman in her fifties or sixties with acute or convalescent COVID-19. Sequencing was performed on peripheral blood. The rearrangement joins TRBV28 to TRBJ1-5; TRBD1 might be the D (6 bases). CDR3 nucleotide sequence: TGTGCCAGCAGCCTTCGACACCAAAGGGGGTGGCCCCAGCATTTT. It codes for CASSLRHQRGWPQHF. Complete variable domain (other parts from reference TRBV28 and TRBJ1-5): DVKVTQSSRYLVKRTGEKVFLECVQDMDHENMFWYRQDPGLGLRLIYFSYDVKMKEKGDIPEGYSVSREKKERFSLILESASTNQTSMYLCASSLRHQRGWPQHFGDGTRLSIL.